This T cell receptor (beta chain) was obtained from a study of blood T cell repertoires in COVID-19. In the study overall: T cells, B-cell-depleted T cells, or PBMCs provided the cDNA or gDNA that served as material.

Produced via immunoSEQ multiplex PCR; TCRdb's table is partial and in-frame only. The data show about 140,000 clones, with over 60% seen just once and 2.5% to 3% held by the top ten. The V gene's germline CDR1 is LGHNA and CDR2 YNFKEQ. This CDR3 has 15 residues. J gave up 0 bases and V 1 base, and 0 bases lay outside the gene matches. This clone rates as medium-sized (0.01 to 0.1%). This receptor was identified in a woman between 45 and 60 years old who had recovered from COVID-19. Sequenced: PBMCs or T cells enriched from blood (not recorded which). The chain links TRBV4-2 to TRBJ2-7, with 10 bases lining up with TRBD2. The CDR3 spells CASSQGLAGSYEQYF. The CDR3 nucleotides are TGTGCCAGCAGCCAAGGACTAGCGGGCTCCTACGAGCAGTACTTC.